These 5 T cell receptor beta chains were sequenced from one sample in a study of blood T cell repertoires in COVID-19. The repertoire was sequenced with immunoSEQ multiplex PCR; TCRdb's copy has only in-frame clones and lacks some. This sample has around 160,000 clones; roughly 85% occur once, and the top ten carry about 8%. The specimen was peripheral blood. All receptors come from an older woman with COVID-19, enrolled during active disease.

The V and J genes are TRBV19 and TRBJ1-1, with TRBD1 identical over 8 bases. The CDR3 totals 13 residues. In germline, CDR1 is LNHDA, CDR2 SQIVND (reference sequence). With 10 bases clipped from V and 4 bases from J, the junction kept 8 bases outside the gene matches. The CDR3 coding sequence is TGTGCCACGGGACAGGAATTCACCACTGAAGCTTTCTTT. Protein: CATGQEFTTEAFF.

The chain combines TRBV29-1 with TRBJ2-2; 9 bases are shared with TRBD2. The J segment lost 5 bases and the V segment lost 6 bases, leaving 7 bases of the junction unmatched. The germline CDR1 and CDR2 sequences are SQVTM and ANQGSEA. This CDR3 spans 14 amino acids. The chain's CDR3 is CSVDSGGNTGELFF. The DNA of the CDR3 is TGCAGCGTGGATAGCGGGGGAAATACCGGGGAGCTGTTTTTT.

This clone was recorded once. The V and J genes are TRBV6-5 and TRBJ1-2; TRBD1 matches 7 bases. The germline CDR1 and CDR2 sequences are MNHEY and SVGAGI. This CDR3 comprises 14 residues. With V trimmed by 6 bases and J by 7 bases, 11 bases remained unmatched. CDR3 sequence (DNA): TGTGCCAGCAGCCAGGGACAGACTTTCGGTGGCTACACCTTC. Translated, it gives CASSQGQTFGGYTF.

This rearrangement joins TRBV12-3 or TRBV12-4 to TRBJ1-1; D gene ambiguous. This CDR3 has 13 amino acids. The ends were cut back, 1 base at V and 6 bases at J, with 9 bases in the middle. The CDR3 DNA sequence: TGTGCCAGCAGTTTAGTGGGGAGCCCTGAAGCTTTCTTT. It yields the protein CASSLVGSPEAFF.

The chain is built from TRBV5-1 and TRBJ2-1, with a possible D match to TRBD1 (5 bases). In germline, CDR1 is SGHRS, CDR2 YFSETQ. Trimming shortened V by 0 bases and J by 8 bases, and 18 bases separated the two germline ends. This CDR3 has 16 amino acids. The CDR3 bases are TGCGCCAGCAGCTTGGAGGGGCCCCCCTTCGGGCATGAGCAGTTCTTC. Translating gives CASSLEGPPFGHEQFF.